This TCR beta chain derives from a study of graft-versus-host responses after intestinal transplantation. Across the whole study: In this cohort, recipients had multivisceral, liver-intestinal, or isolated intestinal transplants. Tacrolimus plus steroids were given to all recipients for about 3 years, preceded by anti-thymocyte globulin induction. General study results and limits: GvH clonotypes were identified within recipient marrow, with a subset emerging first in ileum or blood. Across patients carrying graft-donor T cell macrochimerism, allografts held high graft-versus-host to host-versus-graft clonal ratios.

Sequencing was performed with immunoSEQ multiplex PCR; in TCRdb, only in-frame clones are kept and a portion is missing. The sample lists about 22,000 clones, around 81% occurring once. The CDR3 sequence is 16 residues long. The V segment lost 0 bases and the J segment 2 bases; nucleotides outside the gene matches: 6. CDR1 and CDR2 from the germline V gene are PRHDT and FYEKMQ (reference sequence). Comments on this clone: Its antigen is as yet unknown.

The graft tissue was processed, and this released both intraepithelial and lamina propria lymphocytes. The rearrangement links TRBV13 to TRBJ2-5; 7 bases align to TRBD1. This specimen consisted of ileum tissue, obtained 12 days after intestinal transplant. This TCR was sampled from a human patient who received an intestinal transplant, so some T cells may come from the graft donor. The CDR3 DNA is TGTGCCAGCAGCTTAGGGGACAGGAGTTTACAAGAGACCCAGTACTTC. It specifies CASSLGDRSLQETQYF.